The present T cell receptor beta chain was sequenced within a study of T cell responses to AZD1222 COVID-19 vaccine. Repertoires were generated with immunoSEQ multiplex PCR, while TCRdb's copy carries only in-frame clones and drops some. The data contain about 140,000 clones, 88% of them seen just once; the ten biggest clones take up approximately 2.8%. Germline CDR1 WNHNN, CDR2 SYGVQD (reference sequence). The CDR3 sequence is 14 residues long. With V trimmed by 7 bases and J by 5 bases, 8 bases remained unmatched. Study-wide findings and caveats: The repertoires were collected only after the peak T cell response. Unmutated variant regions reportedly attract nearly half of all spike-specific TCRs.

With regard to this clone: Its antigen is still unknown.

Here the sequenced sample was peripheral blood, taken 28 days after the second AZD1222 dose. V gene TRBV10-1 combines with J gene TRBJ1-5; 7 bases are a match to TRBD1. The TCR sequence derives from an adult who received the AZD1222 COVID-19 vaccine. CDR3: CASIRDREDQPQHF. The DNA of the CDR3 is TGCGCCAGCATTAGAGACAGGGAGGATCAGCCCCAGCATTTT.